The 5 T cell receptor beta chains below all came from one sample that was sequenced in a study of blood T cell repertoires in COVID-19. Sequenced by immunoSEQ multiplex PCR; TCRdb stores in-frame clones only, minus some. The table lists about 37,000 clones, about 80% of them singletons. The sample consisted of peripheral blood. These receptors all come from a woman aged 70-85 years with acute or convalescent COVID-19.

V usage is TRBV29-1 and J usage is TRBJ2-7; TRBD2 matches at 10 bases. The J segment lost 5 bases and the V segment lost 8 bases, leaving 6 bases of the junction unmatched. Germline V gives CDR1 SQVTM, CDR2 ANQGSEA. There are 12 residues in the CDR3. The chain's CDR3 is CSITSGVDEQYF. The DNA for the CDR3 is TGCAGCATCACTAGCGGGGTCGACGAGCAGTACTTC.

This clone was picked up one time. In DNA form, the CDR3 reads TGCGCCAGCAGCTTGGGACTAGCGGCCGACTCCTACGAGCAGTACTTC. It encodes CASSLGLAADSYEQYF. The chain recombines TRBV5-1 with TRBJ2-7; TRBD2 agrees at 9 bases. The J segment lost 0 bases and the V segment lost 0 bases, leaving 4 bases of the junction unmatched. CDR3 length: 16 amino acids. In germline, CDR1 is SGHRS, CDR2 YFSETQ.

The chain is built from TRBV11-2 and TRBJ2-1; 14 nucleotides agree with TRBD2. This CDR3 contains 16 residues. CDR1 and CDR2 from the germline V gene are SGHAT and FQNNGV. V dropped 3 bases and J dropped 4; count of bases not matched to a gene: 2. CDR3 in amino acids: CASSFGLAGGYNEQFF. The CDR3 DNA reads TGTGCCAGCAGCTTCGGACTAGCGGGGGGTTACAATGAGCAGTTCTTC.

This clone has only a few counts. DNA for the CDR3: TGCGCCAGCAGCGAGCACAGGGGGTTGCGGGACAATGAGCAGTTCTTC. Its translation is CASSEHRGLRDNEQFF. The chain has TRBV5-1 and TRBJ2-1, with TRBD1 identical over 8 bases. V was pared by 4 bases and J by 5 bases, with 11 bases of the junction left unmatched. Germline CDR1 and CDR2: SGHRS and YFSETQ. The length of the CDR3 is 16 residues.

The chain couples TRBV29-1 to TRBJ2-6; the D gene is possibly TRBD1 (6 bases). From germline, CDR1 is SQVTM and CDR2 ANQGSEA. V shed 2 bases and J shed 0 bases, with 20 bases lying between them. The CDR3 extends over 19 amino acids. CDR3 loop: CSVELDRNRANSGANVLTF. As DNA, the CDR3 is TGCAGCGTTGAATTAGACCGGAACAGGGCCAACTCTGGGGCCAACGTCCTGACTTTC.